Listed below are T cell receptor beta chains from one sample, sequenced in a study of a mutant IDH1 vaccine in newly diagnosed glioma. Sequencing was performed with immunoSEQ multiplex PCR; in TCRdb, only in-frame clones are kept and a portion is missing. The table lists 55,000 to 70,000 clones, about four fifths of them singletons. Sequenced here: PBMCs, sampled from a glioma patient treated with radiotherapy, temozolomide or both. These receptors were obtained from a man aged 50-59 years with glioma. The CDR3 runs from the conserved cysteine through the conserved F or W. A D gene is named only where the DNA matches it firmly. The size entry is marked missing in some rows and otherwise reads once, few, many or a size class.

cdr3_length	clone_size	v_call	j_call	d_call	cdr3_aa	cdr3_nt
17	NA	TRBV14	TRBJ2-6	NA	CARGGTVVLSGANVLTF	TGTGCCAGGGGGGGGACAGTGGTACTCTCTGGGGCCAACGTCCTGACTTTC
15	NA	TRBV7-8	TRBJ2-5	NA	CASSPTTRTPETQYF	TGTGCCAGCAGCCCGACGACTCGAACCCCTGAGACCCAGTACTTC
11	once	TRBV18	TRBJ2-7	NA	CASSSEYEQYF	TGTGCCAGCTCATCCGAGTACGAGCAGTACTTC
12	NA	TRBV19	TRBJ1-2	NA	CASSAPAYGYTF	TGTGCCAGTAGTGCCCCGGCCTATGGCTACACCTTC
11	NA	TRBV30	TRBJ1-1	NA	CAWSRAAEAFF	TGTGCCTGGAGTAGGGCAGCCGAAGCTTTCTTT
14	NA	TRBV5-1	TRBJ2-4	NA	CASSLGTVKNIQYF	TGCGCCAGCAGCTTGGGGACAGTCAAAAACATTCAGTACTTC
15	NA	TRBV19	TRBJ1-5	NA	CASSSIPYGNQPQHF	TGTGCCAGTAGTTCCATCCCCTATGGCAATCAGCCCCAGCATTTT
16	NA	TRBV15	TRBJ1-4	TRBD1	CATSRGRTGRGEKLFF	TGTGCCACCAGCAGGGGTCGGACAGGGAGAGGAGAAAAACTGTTTTTT
14	once	TRBV2	TRBJ1-1	NA	CASSDSRVDTEAFF	TGTGCCAGCAGTGACTCCAGGGTCGACACTGAAGCTTTCTTT
16	few	TRBV6-5	TRBJ1-1	TRBD1	CASSYSRTGGLVEAFF	TGTGCCAGCAGTTACTCGAGGACAGGGGGCTTGGTGGAAGCTTTCTTT
13	few	TRBV7-8	TRBJ2-4	TRBD1	CASSLGTGDIQYF	TGTGCCAGCAGCTTAGGGACAGGGGACATTCAGTACTTC
12	NA	TRBV2	TRBJ1-5	NA	CASSVSNQPQHF	TGTGCCAGCAGTGTATCCAATCAGCCCCAGCATTTT
14	NA	TRBV13	TRBJ2-1	NA	CASSLGPLGNEQFF	TGTGCCAGCAGCTTAGGACCTTTGGGGAATGAGCAGTTCTTC
15	once	TRBV15	TRBJ1-1	TRBD1	CATSRGDRTKTEAFF	TGTGCCACCAGCAGAGGGGACAGGACAAAGACTGAAGCTTTCTTT
15	NA	TRBV6-1	TRBJ2-3	NA	CASSEAGTGTDTQYF	TGTGCCAGCAGTGAAGCAGGGACGGGCACAGATACGCAGTATTTT
14	NA	TRBV10-3	TRBJ2-2	NA	CAITRRFFLGELFF	TGTGCCATAACACGACGGTTTTTCCTCGGGGAGCTGTTTTTT